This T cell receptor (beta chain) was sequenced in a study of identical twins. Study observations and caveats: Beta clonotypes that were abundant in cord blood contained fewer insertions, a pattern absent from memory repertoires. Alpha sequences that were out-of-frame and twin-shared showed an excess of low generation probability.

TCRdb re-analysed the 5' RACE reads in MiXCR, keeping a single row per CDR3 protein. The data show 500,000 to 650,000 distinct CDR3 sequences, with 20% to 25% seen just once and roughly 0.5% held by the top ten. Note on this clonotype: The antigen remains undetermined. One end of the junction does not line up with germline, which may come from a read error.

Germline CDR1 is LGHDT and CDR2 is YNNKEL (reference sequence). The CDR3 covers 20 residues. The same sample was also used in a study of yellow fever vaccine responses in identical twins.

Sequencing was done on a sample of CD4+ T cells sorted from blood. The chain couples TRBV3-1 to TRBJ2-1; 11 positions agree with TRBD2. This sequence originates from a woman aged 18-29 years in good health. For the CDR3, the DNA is TGTGCCACCAGCCAAGATATATTTCGGACGACTAGCGGGAATTACAATGAGCAGTTCTTC. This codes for CATSQDIFRTTSGNYNEQFF.